One T cell receptor beta chain is described in this entry. Its antigen is not known. From the 5' RACE reads, TCRdb called clonotypes with MiXCR, one entry per CDR3 protein. Found here are around 280,000 distinct CDR3 sequences, roughly 8.6% of them singletons; the top ten hold 2.1%. This entry comes from a study of identical twins. Whole-study results and caveats: Out-of-frame beta chain sequences displayed weaker excess sharing between twins. Zero-insertion analyses could be partly confounded by invariant MAIT and iNKT cells. Models came in too low on out-of-frame TCR alpha sharing in monozygotic twins.

Separately, the same data were catalogued under a study of yellow fever vaccine responses in identical twins.

Material for sequencing was memory (CD45RO+) T cells sorted from blood. This TCR was sampled from a woman between 18 and 29 years old in good health.

In DNA form, the CDR3 reads TGTGCCAGCAGGCACGGGGACGGATCGAAAGAGACCCAGTACTTC. Translated, it gives CASRHGDGSKETQYF. This rearrangement joins TRBV2 to TRBJ2-5; D may match TRBD1 or TRBD2 (5 bases each). This CDR3 contains 15 residues. CDR1 is SNHLY, CDR2 FYNNEI, per germline. V was clipped by 6 bases and J by 3 bases, with 17 bases between them.